This T cell receptor (beta chain) was retrieved from a study of OX40 agonist ivuxolimab in advanced cancers. Across the study: It was ivuxolimab, an agonistic anti-OX40 (CD134) antibody, that patients were treated with. Allowance was made for prior anti-PD-1, anti-PD-L1 or anti-CTLA-4 therapy, and 40% had some.

Data came from immunoSEQ multiplex PCR; TCRdb stores just in-frame clones and leaves some out. The sample includes about 28,000 clones, about 80% seen only once; the top ten take approximately 10%. Findings of the study overall: Also showing low normalized T-cell clonal expansion were some of the nonresponders.

The V segment lost 0 bases and the J segment 4 bases; nucleotides outside the gene matches: 6. The CDR3 has 16 amino acids. Germline-derived CDR1 and CDR2 are MGHRA and YSYEKL. As for this clone: Its antigen is unidentified.

V is TRBV4-1 and J is TRBJ2-3; 8 nucleotides match TRBD2. Here the sequenced sample was CD4+ or CD8+ T cells sorted from blood, taken in a trial of the OX40 agonist ivuxolimab. This receptor was identified in an adult with an advanced solid tumor such as melanoma, head and neck, liver or kidney cancer. The chain's CDR3 is CASSQDWTSWPDTQYF. CDR3 bases: TGCGCCAGCAGCCAAGATTGGACTAGCTGGCCAGATACGCAGTATTTT.